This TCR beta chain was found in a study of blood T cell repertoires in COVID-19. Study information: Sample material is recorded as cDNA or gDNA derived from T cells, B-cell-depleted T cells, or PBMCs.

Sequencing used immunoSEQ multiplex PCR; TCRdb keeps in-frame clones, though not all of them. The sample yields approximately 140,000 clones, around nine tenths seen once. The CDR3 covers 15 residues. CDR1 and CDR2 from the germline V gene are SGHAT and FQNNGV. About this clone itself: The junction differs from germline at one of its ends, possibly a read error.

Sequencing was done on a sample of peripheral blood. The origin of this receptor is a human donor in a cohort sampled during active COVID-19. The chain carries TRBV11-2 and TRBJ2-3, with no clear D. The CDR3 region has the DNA TGTGCCAGCAGCCTAGACACAATTAGCACAGATACGCAGTATTTT. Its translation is CASSLDTISTDTQYF.